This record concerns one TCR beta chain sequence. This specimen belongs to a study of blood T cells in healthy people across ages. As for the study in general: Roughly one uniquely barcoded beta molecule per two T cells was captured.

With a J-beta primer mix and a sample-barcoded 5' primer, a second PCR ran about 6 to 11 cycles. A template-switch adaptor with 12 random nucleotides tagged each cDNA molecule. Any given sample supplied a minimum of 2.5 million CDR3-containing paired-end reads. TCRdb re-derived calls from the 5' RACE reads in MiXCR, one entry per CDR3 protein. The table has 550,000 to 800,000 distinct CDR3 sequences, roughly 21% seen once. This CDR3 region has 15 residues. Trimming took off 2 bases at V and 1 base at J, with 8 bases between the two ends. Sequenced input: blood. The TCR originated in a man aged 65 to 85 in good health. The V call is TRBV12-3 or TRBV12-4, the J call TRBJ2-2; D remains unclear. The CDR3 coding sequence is TGTGCCAGCAGTTTACACAGAGAGAACACCGGGGAGCTGTTTTTT. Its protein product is CASSLHRENTGELFF.